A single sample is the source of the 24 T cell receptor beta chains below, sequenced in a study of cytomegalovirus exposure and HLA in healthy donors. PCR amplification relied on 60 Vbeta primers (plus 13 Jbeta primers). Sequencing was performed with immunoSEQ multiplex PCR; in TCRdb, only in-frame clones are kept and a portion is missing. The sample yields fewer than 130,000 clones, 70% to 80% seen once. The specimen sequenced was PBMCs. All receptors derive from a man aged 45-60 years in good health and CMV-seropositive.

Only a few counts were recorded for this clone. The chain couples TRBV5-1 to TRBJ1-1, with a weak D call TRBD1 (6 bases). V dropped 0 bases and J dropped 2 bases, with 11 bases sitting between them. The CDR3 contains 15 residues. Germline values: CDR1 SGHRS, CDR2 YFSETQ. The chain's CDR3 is CASSLAGRGNTEAFF. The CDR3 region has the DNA TGCGCCAGCAGCTTGGCGGGCAGGGGCAACACTGAAGCTTTCTTT.

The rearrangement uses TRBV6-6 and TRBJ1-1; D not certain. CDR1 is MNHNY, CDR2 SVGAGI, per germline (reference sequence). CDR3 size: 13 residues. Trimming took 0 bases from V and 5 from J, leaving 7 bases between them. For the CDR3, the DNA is TGTGCCAGCAGTTACTCGACTGGGACTGAAGCTTTCTTT. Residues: CASSYSTGTEAFF.

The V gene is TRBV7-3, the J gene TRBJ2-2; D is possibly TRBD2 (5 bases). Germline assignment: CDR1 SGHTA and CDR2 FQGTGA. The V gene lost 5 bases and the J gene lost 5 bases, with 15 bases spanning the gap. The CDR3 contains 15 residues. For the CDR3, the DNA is TGTGCCAGCAGCCCCTGGGCCGGGGAGACCGGGGAGCTGTTTTTT. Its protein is CASSPWAGETGELFF.

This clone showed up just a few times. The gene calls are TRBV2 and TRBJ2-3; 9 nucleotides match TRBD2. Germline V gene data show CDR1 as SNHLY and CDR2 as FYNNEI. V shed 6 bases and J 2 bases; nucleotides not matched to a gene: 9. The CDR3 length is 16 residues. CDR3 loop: CASREYLAGLTDTQYF. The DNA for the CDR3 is TGTGCCAGCAGGGAATACCTAGCGGGGCTCACAGATACGCAGTATTTT. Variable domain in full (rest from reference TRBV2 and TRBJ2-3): EPEVTQTPSHQVTQMGQEVILRCVPISNHLYFYWYRQILGQKVEFLVSFYNNEISEKSEIFDDQFSVERPDGSNFTLKIRSTKLEDSAMYFCASREYLAGLTDTQYFGPGTRLTVL.

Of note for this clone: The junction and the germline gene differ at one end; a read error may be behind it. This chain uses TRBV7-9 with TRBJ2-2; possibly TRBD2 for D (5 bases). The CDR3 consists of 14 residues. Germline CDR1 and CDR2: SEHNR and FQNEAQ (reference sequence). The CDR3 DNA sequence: TGTTCCAGCAGCTTCCTCCGGGGTGCCGGGGAGCTGTTTTTT. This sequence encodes CSSSFLRGAGELFF.

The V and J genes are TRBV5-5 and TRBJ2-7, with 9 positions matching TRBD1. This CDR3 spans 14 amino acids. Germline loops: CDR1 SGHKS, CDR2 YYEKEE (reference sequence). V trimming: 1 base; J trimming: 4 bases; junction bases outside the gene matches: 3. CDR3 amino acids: CASSLTGTGYEQYF. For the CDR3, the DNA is TGTGCCAGCAGCTTGACCGGGACAGGGTACGAGCAGTACTTC.

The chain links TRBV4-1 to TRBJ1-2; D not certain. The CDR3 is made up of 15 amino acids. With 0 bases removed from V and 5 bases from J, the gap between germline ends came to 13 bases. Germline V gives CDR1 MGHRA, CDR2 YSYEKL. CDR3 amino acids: CASSQDPASDYGYTF. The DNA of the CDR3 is TGCGCCAGCAGCCAAGATCCAGCGAGCGATTATGGCTACACCTTC.

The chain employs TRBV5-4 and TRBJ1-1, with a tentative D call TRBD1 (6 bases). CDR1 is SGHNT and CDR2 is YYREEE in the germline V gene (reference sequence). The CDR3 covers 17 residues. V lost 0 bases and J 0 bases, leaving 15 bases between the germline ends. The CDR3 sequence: CASSLGQAFLMNTEAFF. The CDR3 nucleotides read TGTGCCAGCAGCTTGGGACAGGCATTTTTGATGAACACTGAAGCTTTCTTT.

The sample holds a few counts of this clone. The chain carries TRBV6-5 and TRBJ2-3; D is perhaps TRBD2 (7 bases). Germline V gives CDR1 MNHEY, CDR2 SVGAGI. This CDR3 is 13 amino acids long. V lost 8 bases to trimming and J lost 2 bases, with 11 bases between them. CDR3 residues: CASGRGYTDTQYF. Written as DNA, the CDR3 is TGTGCCAGCGGGAGGGGGTACACAGATACGCAGTATTTT.

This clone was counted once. The CDR3 nucleotides are TGCGCCAGCAGCGACGGGACAAACTGGATAAACACCATATATTTT. Protein sequence: CASSDGTNWINTIYF. The V and J genes are TRBV5-1 and TRBJ1-3; possibly TRBD1 for D (6 bases). The CDR3 consists of 15 residues. Trimming cost V 4 bases and J 6 bases, with 17 bases left between them. Per the germline V gene, CDR1 is SGHRS and CDR2 is YFSETQ.

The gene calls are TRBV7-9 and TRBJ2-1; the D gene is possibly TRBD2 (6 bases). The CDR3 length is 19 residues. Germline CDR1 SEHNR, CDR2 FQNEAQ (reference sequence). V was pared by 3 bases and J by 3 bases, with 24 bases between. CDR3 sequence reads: CASSFPPGSGTAVYNEQFF. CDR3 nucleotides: TGTGCCAGCAGCTTCCCCCCCGGGAGCGGTACTGCCGTCTACAATGAGCAGTTCTTC.

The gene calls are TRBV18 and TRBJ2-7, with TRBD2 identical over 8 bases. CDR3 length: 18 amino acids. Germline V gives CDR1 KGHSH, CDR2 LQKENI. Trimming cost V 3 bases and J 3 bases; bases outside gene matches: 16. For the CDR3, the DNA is TGTGCCAGCTCACCCAGAGATGGGCTAGCGGGCAGTATCTACGAGCAGTACTTC. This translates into CASSPRDGLAGSIYEQYF.

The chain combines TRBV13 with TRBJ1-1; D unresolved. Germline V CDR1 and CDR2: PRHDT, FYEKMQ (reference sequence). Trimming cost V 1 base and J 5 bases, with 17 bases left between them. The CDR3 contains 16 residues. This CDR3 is CASSLEERAIWTEAFF. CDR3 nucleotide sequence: TGTGCCAGCAGCTTAGAAGAGAGGGCGATATGGACTGAAGCTTTCTTT.

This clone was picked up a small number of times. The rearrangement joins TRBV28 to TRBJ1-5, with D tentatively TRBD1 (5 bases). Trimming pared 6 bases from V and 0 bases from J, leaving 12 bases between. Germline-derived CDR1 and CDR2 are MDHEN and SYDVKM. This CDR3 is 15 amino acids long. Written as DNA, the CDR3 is TGTGCCAGCAGCCCCGACAGAGATAGCAATCAGCCCCAGCATTTT. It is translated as CASSPDRDSNQPQHF. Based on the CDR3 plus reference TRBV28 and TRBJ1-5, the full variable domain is DVKVTQSSRYLVKRTGEKVFLECVQDMDHENMFWYRQDPGLGLRLIYFSYDVKMKEKGDIPEGYSVSREKKERFSLILESASTNQTSMYLCASSPDRDSNQPQHFGDGTRLSIL.

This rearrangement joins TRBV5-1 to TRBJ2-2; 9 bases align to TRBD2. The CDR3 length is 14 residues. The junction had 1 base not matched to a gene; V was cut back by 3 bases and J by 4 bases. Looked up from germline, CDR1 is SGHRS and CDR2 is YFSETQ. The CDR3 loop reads CASSSTSGTGELFF. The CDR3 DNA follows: TGCGCCAGCAGCTCGACTAGCGGCACCGGGGAGCTGTTTTTT.

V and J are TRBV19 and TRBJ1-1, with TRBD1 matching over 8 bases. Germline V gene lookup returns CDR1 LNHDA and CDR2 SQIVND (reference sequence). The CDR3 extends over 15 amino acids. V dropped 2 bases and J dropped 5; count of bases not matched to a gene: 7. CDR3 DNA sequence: TGTGCCAGTAGTATAAGGGCAGGGGGCACAACTGAAGCTTTCTTT. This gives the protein CASSIRAGGTTEAFF.

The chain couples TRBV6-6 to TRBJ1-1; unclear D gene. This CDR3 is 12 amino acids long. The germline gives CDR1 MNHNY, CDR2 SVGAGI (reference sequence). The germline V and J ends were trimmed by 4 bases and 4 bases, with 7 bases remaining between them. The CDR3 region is CASSFRVTEAFF. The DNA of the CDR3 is TGTGCCAGCAGTTTTCGAGTCACTGAAGCTTTCTTT.

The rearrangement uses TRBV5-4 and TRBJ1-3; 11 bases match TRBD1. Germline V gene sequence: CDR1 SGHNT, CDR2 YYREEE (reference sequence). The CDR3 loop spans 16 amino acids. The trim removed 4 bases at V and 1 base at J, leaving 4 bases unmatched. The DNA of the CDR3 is TGTGCCAGCAGCCAGGACAGGGGGCTTTCTGGAAACACCATATATTTT. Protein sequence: CASSQDRGLSGNTIYF.

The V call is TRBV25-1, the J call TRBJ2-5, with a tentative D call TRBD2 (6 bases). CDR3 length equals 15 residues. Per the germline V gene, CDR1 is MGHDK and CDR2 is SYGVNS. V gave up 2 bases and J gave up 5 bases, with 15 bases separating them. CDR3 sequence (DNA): TGTGCCAGCAGTGAACTGTTGGTGGAGGGCGAGACCCAGTACTTC. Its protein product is CASSELLVEGETQYF.

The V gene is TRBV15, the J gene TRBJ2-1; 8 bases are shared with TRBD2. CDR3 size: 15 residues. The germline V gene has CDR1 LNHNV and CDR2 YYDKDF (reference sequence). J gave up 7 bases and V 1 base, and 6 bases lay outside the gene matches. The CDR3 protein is CATSRGAGVKNEQFF. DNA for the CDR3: TGTGCCACCAGCAGAGGAGCGGGAGTCAAAAATGAGCAGTTCTTC.

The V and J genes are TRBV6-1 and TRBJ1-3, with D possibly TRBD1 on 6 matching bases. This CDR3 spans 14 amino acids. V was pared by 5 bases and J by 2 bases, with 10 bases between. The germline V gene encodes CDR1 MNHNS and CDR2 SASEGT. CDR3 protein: CASSKRTAGNTIYF. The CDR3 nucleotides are TGTGCCAGCAGTAAAAGGACAGCTGGAAACACCATATATTTT.

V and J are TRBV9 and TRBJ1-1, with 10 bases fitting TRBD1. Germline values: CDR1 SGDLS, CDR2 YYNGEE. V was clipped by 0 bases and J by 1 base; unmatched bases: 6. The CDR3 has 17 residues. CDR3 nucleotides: TGTGCCAGCAGCGTAGGGGACAGGGGTGCGGGGAACACTGAAGCTTTCTTT. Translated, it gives CASSVGDRGAGNTEAFF.

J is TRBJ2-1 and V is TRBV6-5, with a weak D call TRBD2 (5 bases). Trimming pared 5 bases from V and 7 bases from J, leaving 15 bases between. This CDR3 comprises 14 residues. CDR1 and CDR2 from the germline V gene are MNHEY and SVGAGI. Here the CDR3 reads CASSLLRVTNEQFF. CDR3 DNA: TGTGCCAGCAGTCTCCTGCGGGTCACTAATGAGCAGTTCTTC.

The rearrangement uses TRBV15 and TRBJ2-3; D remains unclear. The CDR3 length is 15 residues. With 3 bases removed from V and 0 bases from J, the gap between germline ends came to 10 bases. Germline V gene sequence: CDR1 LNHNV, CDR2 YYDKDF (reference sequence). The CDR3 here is CATSSRFTSTDTQYF. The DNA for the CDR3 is TGTGCCACCAGCAGCAGGTTCACTAGCACAGATACGCAGTATTTT.